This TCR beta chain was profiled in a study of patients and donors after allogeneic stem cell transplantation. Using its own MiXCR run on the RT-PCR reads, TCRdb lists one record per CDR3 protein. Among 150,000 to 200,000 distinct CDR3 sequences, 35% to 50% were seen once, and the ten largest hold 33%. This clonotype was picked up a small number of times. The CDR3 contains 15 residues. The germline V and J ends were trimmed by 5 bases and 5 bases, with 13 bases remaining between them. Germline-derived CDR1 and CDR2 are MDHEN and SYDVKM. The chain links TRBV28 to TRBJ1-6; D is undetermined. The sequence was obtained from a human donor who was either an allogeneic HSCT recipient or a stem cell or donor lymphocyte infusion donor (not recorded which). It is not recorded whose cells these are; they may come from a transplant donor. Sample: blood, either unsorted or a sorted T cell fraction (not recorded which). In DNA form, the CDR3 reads TGTGCCAGCAGTCAACGGACCGGGAATAATTCACCCCTCCACTTT. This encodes CASSQRTGNNSPLHF. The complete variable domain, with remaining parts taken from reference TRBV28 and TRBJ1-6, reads DVKVTQSSRYLVKRTGEKVFLECVQDMDHENMFWYRQDPGLGLRLIYFSYDVKMKEKGDIPEGYSVSREKKERFSLILESASTNQTSMYLCASSQRTGNNSPLHFGNGTRLTVT.